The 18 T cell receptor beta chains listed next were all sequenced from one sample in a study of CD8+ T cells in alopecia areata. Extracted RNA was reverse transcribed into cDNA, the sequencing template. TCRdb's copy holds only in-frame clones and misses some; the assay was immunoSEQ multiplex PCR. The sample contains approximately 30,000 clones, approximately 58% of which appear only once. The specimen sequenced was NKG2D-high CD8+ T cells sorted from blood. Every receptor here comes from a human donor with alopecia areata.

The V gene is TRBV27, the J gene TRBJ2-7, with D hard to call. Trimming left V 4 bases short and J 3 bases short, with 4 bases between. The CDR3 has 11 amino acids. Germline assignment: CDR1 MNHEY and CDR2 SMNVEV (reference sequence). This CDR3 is CASSSDYEQYF. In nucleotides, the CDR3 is TGTGCCAGCAGTTCCGACTACGAGCAGTACTTC.

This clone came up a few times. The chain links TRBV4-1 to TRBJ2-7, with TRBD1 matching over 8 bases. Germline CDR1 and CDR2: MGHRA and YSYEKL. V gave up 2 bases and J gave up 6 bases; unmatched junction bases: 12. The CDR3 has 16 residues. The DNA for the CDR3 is TGCGCCAGCAGCCAACAATTCGGACAGGGCGGTAGCGAGCAGTACTTC. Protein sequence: CASSQQFGQGGSEQYF.

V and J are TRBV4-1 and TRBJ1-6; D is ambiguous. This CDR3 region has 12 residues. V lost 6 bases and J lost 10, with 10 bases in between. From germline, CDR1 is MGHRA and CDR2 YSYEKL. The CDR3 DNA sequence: TGCGCCAGCAGAGGAGTGGGCTCACCCCTCCACTTT. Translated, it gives CASRGVGSPLHF.

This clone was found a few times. CDR3 nucleotide sequence: TGCAGCGTTGAAGGGGGTCTCTACCCTCTCAACTATGGCTACACCTTC. This gives the protein CSVEGGLYPLNYGYTF. The V call is TRBV29-1, the J call TRBJ1-2; D not certain. V lost 1 base, J lost 2 bases, and 17 bases lay in between. Germline V gene sequence: CDR1 SQVTM, CDR2 ANQGSEA. CDR3 size: 16 residues.

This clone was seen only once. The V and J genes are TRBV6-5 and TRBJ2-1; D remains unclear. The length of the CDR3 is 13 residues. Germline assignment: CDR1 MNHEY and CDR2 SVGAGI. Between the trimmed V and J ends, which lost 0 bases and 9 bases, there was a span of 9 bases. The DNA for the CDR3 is TGTGCCAGCAGTTACTCGATGAACAGTGAGCAGTTCTTC. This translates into CASSYSMNSEQFF.

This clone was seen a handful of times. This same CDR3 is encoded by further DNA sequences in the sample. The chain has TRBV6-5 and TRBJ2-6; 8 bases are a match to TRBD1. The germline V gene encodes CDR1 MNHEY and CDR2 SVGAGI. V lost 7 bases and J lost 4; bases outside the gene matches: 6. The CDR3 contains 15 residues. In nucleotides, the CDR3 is TGTGCCAGCACTGACAGGGGTGGAGGGGCCAACGTCCTGACTTTC. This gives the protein CASTDRGGGANVLTF.

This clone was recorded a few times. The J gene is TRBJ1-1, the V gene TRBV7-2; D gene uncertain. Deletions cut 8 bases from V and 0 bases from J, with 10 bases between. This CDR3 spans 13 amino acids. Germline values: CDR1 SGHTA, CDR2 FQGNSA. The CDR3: CASDVGVNTEAFF. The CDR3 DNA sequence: TGTGCCAGCGATGTAGGAGTGAACACTGAAGCTTTCTTT.

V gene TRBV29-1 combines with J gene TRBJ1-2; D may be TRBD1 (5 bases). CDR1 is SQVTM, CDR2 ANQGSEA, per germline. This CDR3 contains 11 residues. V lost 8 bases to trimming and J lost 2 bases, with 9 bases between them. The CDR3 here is CSLGGNYGYTF. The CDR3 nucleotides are TGCAGCTTGGGGGGGAACTATGGCTACACCTTC.

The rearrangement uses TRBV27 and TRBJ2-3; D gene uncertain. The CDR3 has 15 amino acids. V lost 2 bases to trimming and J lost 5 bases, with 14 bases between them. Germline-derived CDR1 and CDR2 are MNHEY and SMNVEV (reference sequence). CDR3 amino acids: CASSLNNLRKDTQYF. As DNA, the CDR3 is TGTGCCAGCAGTTTAAACAACTTGAGGAAAGATACGCAGTATTTT.

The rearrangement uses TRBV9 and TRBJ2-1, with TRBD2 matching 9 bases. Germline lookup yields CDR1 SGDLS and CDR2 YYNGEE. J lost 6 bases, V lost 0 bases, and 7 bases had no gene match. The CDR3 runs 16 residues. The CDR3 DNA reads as TGTGCCAGCAGCGTAGGAGGCGGGAGGGCCCTCAATGAGCAGTTCTTC. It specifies CASSVGGGRALNEQFF.

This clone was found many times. In nucleotides, the CDR3 is TGCGCCAGCAGCCAAGATCAAAATACCCCGGGAGAGTACTTC. Its translation is CASSQDQNTPGEYF. V is TRBV4-1 and J is TRBJ2-7, with a weak D call TRBD2 (6 bases). The CDR3 runs 14 residues. From germline, CDR1 is MGHRA and CDR2 YSYEKL. The germline V and J ends were trimmed by 0 bases and 11 bases, with 17 bases remaining between them.

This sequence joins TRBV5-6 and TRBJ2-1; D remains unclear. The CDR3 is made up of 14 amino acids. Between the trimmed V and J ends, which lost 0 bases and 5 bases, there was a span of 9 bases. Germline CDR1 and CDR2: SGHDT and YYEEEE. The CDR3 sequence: CASSLAAGNNEQFF. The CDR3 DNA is TGTGCCAGCAGCTTGGCGGCTGGTAACAATGAGCAGTTCTTC.

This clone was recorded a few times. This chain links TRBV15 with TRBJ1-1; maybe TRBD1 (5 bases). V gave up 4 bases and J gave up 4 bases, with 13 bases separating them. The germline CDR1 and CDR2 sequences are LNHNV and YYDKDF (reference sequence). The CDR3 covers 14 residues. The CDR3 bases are TGTGCCACCAGCACAAGGCTGGGGGGCACTGAAGCTTTCTTT. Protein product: CATSTRLGGTEAFF.

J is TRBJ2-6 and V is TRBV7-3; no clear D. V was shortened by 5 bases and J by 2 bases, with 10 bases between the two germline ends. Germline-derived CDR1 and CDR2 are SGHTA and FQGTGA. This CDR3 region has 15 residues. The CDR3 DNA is TGTGCCAGCAGCCACGGGTTAGCTGGGGCCAACGTCCTGACTTTC. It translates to CASSHGLAGANVLTF.

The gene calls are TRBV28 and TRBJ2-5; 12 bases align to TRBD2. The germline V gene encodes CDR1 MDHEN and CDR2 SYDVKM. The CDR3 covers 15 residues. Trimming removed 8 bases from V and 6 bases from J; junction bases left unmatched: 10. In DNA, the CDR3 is TGTGCCAGCGCTAGGCTAGCGGGAGGGAATAAGACCCAGTACTTC. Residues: CASARLAGGNKTQYF.

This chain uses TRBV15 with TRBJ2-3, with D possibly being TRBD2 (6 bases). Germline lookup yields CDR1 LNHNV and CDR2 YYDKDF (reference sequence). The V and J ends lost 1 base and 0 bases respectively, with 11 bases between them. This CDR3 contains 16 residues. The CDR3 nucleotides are TGTGCCACCAGCAGAGGTTGGGGGGAGAGCACAGATACGCAGTATTTT. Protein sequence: CATSRGWGESTDTQYF.

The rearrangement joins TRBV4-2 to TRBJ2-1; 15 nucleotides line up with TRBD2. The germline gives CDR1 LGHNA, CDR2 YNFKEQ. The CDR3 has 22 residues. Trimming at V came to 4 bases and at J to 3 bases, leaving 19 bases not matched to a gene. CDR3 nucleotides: TGTGCCAGCAGCCCGCAACCACCCGCATCGGGACTAGCGGGGGGTAACTACAATGAGCAGTTCTTC. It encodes CASSPQPPASGLAGGNYNEQFF.

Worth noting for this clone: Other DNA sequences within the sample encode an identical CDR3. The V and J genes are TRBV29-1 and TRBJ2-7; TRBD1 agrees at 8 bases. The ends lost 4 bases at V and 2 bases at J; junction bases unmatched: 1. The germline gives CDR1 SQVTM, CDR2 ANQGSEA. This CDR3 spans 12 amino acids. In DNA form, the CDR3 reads TGCAGCGTTGGGACAGGGACCTACGAGCAGTACTTC. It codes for CSVGTGTYEQYF.